This TCR beta chain was sequenced during a study of sequential checkpoint blockade in melanoma. About the study: Maintenance nivolumab came after either treatment sequence.

The repertoire was sequenced with immunoSEQ multiplex PCR; TCRdb's copy has only in-frame clones and lacks some. Of tens of thousands of clones in the sample, 75% to 90% were seen once. Specified treatment: randomized to nivolumab then ipilimumab (arm A) or the reverse (arm B). From thawed PBMCs, live CD3+CD8+ cells negative for CD19 and CD56 were sorted. CDR3 length equals 12 residues. Trimming stripped 5 bases from V and 3 bases from J, with 8 bases between. Germline V gives CDR1 SGHTA, CDR2 FQGNSA. This receptor was identified in a human donor with melanoma. The rearrangement uses TRBV7-2 and TRBJ2-7; TRBD1 is a possible D gene (5 bases). The sequenced sample was CD8+ T cells sorted from blood (inferred from file names), obtained from a patient given nivolumab and ipilimumab in sequence. CDR3: CASSLQGYEQYF. In DNA, the CDR3 is TGTGCCAGCAGCCTGCAGGGCTACGAGCAGTACTTC.